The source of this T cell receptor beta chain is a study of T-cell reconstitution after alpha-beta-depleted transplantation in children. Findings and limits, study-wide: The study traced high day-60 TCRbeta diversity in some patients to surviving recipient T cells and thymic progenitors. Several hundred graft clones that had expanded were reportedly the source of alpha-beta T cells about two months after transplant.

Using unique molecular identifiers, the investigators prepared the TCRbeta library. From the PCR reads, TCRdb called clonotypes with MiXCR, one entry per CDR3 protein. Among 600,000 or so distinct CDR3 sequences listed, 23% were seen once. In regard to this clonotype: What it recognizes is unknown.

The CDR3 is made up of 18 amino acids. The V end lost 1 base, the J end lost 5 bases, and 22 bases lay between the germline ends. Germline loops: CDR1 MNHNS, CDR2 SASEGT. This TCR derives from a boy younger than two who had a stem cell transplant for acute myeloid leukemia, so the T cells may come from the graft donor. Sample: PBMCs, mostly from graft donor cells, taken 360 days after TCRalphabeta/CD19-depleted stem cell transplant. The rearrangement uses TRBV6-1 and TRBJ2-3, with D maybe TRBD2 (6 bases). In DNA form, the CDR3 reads TGTGCCAGCAGTGAAGTGGGGGGAACGGGGCCCCCCGTAGATACGCAGTATTTT. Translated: CASSEVGGTGPPVDTQYF.